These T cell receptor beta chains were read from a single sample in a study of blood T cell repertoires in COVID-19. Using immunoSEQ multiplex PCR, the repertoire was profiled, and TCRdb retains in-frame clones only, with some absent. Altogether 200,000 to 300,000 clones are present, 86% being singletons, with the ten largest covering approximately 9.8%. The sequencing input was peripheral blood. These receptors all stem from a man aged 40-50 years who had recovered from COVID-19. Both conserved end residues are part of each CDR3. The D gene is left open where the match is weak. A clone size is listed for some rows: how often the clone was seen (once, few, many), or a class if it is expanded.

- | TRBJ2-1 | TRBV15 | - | TGTGCCACCAGCAGAGGTCTAGATCCCAATGAGCAGTTCTTC | CATSRGLDPNEQFF
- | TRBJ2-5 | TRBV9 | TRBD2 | TGTGCCAGCAGCGCAGCGGGATACCAAGAGACCCAGTACTTC | CASSAAGYQETQYF
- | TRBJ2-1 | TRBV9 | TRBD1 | TGTGCCAGCAGCGAGACAGGGAACTCCTACAATGAGCAGTTCTTC | CASSETGNSYNEQFF
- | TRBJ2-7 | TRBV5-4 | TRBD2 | TGTGCCAGCAGCTTGGAGGCGGGAGTGGGTGAGCAGTACTTC | CASSLEAGVGEQYF
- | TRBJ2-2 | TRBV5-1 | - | TGCGCCAGCACCTCACGACTGACCGGGGAGCTGTTTTTT | CASTSRLTGELFF
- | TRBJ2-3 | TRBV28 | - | TGTGCCAGCAGTATATGGGATCTAGCGTCTAGCACAGATACGCAGTATTTT | CASSIWDLASSTDTQYF
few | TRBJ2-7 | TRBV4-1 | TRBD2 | TGCGCCAGCAGCCAAGCAGCACTAGCGGGGACCTACGAGCAGTACTTC | CASSQAALAGTYEQYF
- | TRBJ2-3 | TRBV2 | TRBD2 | TGTGCCAGCAGTGAAGACGGACTAGCAGTGCCTACAGATACGCAGTATTTT | CASSEDGLAVPTDTQYF
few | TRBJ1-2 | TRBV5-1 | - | TGCGCCAGCAGCGTGGAGGGGCAAAATGGCTACACCTTC | CASSVEGQNGYTF
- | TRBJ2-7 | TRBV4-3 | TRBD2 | TGCGCCAGCAGCCAAGGGACTAGCGGGGGGTCGGGGCAGTACTTC | CASSQGTSGGSGQYF
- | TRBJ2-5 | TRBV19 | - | TGTGCCAGTAGTATAGATCGCAGGGGGGCCCAGTACTTC | CASSIDRRGAQYF
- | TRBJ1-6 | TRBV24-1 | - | TGTGCCACCAGTGATCCCTCTAGCTCCTATAATTCACCCCTCCACTTT | CATSDPSSSYNSPLHF
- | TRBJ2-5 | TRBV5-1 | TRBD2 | TGCGCCAGCAGCTATAGTTGGGGGGGTCAAGAGACCCAGTACTTC | CASSYSWGGQETQYF
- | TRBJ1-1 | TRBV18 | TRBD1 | TGTGCCAGCTCAACCCTACAGGGGGACACTGAAGCTTTCTTT | CASSTLQGDTEAFF
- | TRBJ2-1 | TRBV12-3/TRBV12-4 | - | TGTGCCAGCGGCCTAGCGCGCCACAATGAGCAGTTCTTC | CASGLARHNEQFF
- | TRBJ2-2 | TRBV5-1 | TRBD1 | TGCGCCAGCAGCCGCTGGACAGGGGAGATGTTAACCGGGGAGCTGTTTTTT | CASSRWTGEMLTGELFF
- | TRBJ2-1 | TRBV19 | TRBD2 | TGTGCCAGTAGTAACTCGGGACTAGCGGGATACAATGAGCAGTTCTTC | CASSNSGLAGYNEQFF
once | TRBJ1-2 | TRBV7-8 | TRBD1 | TGTGCCAGCAGCTCCGACAGGGTCAGTGGCTACACCTTC | CASSSDRVSGYTF
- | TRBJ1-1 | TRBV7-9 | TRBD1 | TGTGCCAGCAGCTTCCGGGACAGGGATCTGGAAGCTTTCTTT | CASSFRDRDLEAFF
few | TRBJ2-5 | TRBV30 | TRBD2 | TGTGCCTGGAAACCCGACCCCGGGACTAGCGGGAGATGGGAAGAGACCCAGTACTTC | CAWKPDPGTSGRWEETQYF
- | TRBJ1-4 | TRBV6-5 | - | TGTGCCAGCACCTCGGGGAGGGGTTTCGAAAAACTGTTTTTT | CASTSGRGFEKLFF
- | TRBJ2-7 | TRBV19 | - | TGTGCCAGTAAAAGGGGATACGAGCAGTACTTC | CASKRGYEQYF
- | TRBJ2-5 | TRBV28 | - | TGTGCCAGCAGTTTGATCGGGATCCAAGAGACCCAGTACTTC | CASSLIGIQETQYF
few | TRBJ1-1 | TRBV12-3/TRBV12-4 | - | TGTGCCAGCGGTCCAGAAATGAACACTGAAGCTTTCTTT | CASGPEMNTEAFF
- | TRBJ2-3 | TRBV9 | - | TGTGCCAGCAGCGGGGGGGGCCACCTTAGTGATACGCAGTATTTT | CASSGGGHLSDTQYF
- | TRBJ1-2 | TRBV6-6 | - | TGTGCCAGCAGTTACGCGGCAGGGAACTACGGCTACACCTTC | CASSYAAGNYGYTF
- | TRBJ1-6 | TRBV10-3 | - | TGTGCCATCAGTGACAGGGATCTTAATTCACCCCTCCACTTT | CAISDRDLNSPLHF
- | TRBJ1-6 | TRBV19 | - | TGTGCCAGCAGTAATCCTCCGGGACATAATAATTCACCCCTCCACTTT | CASSNPPGHNNSPLHF
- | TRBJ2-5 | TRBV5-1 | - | TGCGCCAGCAGCGCCGGAGGGACTGTGAAAGAGACCCAGTACTTC | CASSAGGTVKETQYF
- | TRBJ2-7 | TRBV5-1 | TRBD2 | TGCGCCAGCAGGCTAGCGGGGGACAAATACGAGCAGTACTTC | CASRLAGDKYEQYF
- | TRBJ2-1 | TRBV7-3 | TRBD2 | TGTGCCAGCAGCCCTCTCGGGGCGGGAGACTCCTACAATGAGCAGTTCTTC | CASSPLGAGDSYNEQFF
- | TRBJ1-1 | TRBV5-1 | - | TGCGCCAGCAGCTTGTACGCGGGCACTGAAGCTTTCTTT | CASSLYAGTEAFF
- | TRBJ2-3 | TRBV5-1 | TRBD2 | TGCGCCAGCAGCCTTAAGACTAGCGGGAGTGCAGATACGCAGTATTTT | CASSLKTSGSADTQYF
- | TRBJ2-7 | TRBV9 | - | TGTGCCAGCAGCCCCCGGGCAGGGTTCTACGAGCAGTACTTC | CASSPRAGFYEQYF
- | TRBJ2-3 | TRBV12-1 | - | - | CATTFAGGIPDTQYF
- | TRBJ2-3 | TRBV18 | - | TGTGCCAGCTCACCTACCCAGTATCCCCCAGATACGCAGTATTTT | CASSPTQYPPDTQYF
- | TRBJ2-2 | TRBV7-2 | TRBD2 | TGTGCCAGCAGCATCAGCGGGGGGGCCTTTGGAACCGGGGAGCTGTTTTTT | CASSISGGAFGTGELFF
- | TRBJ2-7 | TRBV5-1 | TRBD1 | TGCGCCAGCAGCTTGGGAGGGACAGGGACCTACGAGCAGTACTTC | CASSLGGTGTYEQYF
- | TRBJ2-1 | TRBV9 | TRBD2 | TGTGCCAGCAGCTGGAGGACTAGCGGACACAATGAGCAGTTCTTC | CASSWRTSGHNEQFF
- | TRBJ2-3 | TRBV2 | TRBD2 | TGTGCCAGCAGTGAACCAGCAGGCAGACATTCCGGGACTAGTGGGGATACGCAGTATTTT | CASSEPAGRHSGTSGDTQYF
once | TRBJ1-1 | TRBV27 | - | TGTGCCAGCAGTTTAAGATCAGGGAACACTGAAGCTTTCTTT | CASSLRSGNTEAFF
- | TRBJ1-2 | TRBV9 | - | TGTGCCAGCAGCGTAGCTCAGGGTAGCTATGGCTACACCTTC | CASSVAQGSYGYTF
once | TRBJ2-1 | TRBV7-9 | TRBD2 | TGTGCCAGCAGCCCTGGGGGGGGAGCGGCCCTATACAATGAGCAGTTCTTC | CASSPGGGAALYNEQFF
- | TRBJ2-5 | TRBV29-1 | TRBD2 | TGCAGCGTTCCGCGGGGGCAAGAGACCCAGTACTTC | CSVPRGQETQYF
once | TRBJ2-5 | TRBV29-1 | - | TGCAGCGTTGTGTGGAGAGAGACCCAGTACTTC | CSVVWRETQYF